One T cell receptor beta chain is described in this entry. This CDR3 region has 15 residues. Germline values: CDR1 SGHRS, CDR2 YFSETQ. V lost 2 bases to trimming and J lost 1 base, with 12 bases between them. The entry originates in a study of cytomegalovirus exposure and HLA in healthy donors. The repertoire was sequenced with immunoSEQ multiplex PCR; TCRdb's copy has only in-frame clones and lacks some. Among about 280,000 clones listed, 86% were seen once. The chain recombines TRBV5-1 with TRBJ1-1, with TRBD1 as a possible D gene (6 bases). This receptor was taken from a woman aged 18-30 years in good health and CMV-seronegative. The sequenced sample was PBMCs. CDR3: CASSFQTGANTEAFF. The CDR3 DNA reads as TGCGCCAGCAGCTTCCAGACAGGAGCGAACACTGAAGCTTTCTTT.